There are a few counts of the clone carrying this TCR beta chain. Its antigen is as yet unknown. This entry belongs to a study of T-cell memory formation after mild COVID-19. Study findings and constraints: Memory from before infection featured some responding clones, which suggests cross-reactive memory joined.

TCRdb fed the 5' RACE reads into MiXCR, producing one record per CDR3 protein. This table has a few hundred thousand distinct CDR3 sequences, around 14% appearing once. From germline, CDR1 is LGHDT and CDR2 YNNKEL (reference sequence). There are 12 residues in the CDR3. V lost 1 base and J 7 bases, leaving 8 bases between the germline ends. The receptor was derived from a man in his late teens or twenties who had mild COVID-19 (a few samples of this study predate the infection). Cell type and time point are not known. The sequencing sample was made of PBMCs or a T cell subset sorted from them (not recorded which). The chain combines TRBV3-1 with TRBJ2-7; a weak D match, TRBD2 (6 bases). CDR3 loop: CASSQVGGEQYF. CDR3 in DNA: TGTGCCAGCAGCCAAGTAGGAGGGGAGCAGTACTTC.